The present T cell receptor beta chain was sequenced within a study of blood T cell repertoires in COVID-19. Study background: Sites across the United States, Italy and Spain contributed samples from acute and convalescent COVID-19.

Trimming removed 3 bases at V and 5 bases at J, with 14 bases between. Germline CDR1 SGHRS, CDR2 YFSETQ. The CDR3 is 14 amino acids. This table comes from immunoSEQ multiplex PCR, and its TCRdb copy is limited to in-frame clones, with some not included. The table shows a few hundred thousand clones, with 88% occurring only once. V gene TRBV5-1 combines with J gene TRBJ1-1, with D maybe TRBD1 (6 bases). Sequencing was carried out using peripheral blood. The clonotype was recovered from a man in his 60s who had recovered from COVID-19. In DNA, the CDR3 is TGCGCCAGCAGCTCGGAGTTAAGGGGGACTGAAGCTTTCTTT. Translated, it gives CASSSELRGTEAFF. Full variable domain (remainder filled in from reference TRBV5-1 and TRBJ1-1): KAGVTQTPRYLIKTRGQQVTLSCSPISGHRSVSWYQQTPGQGLQFLFEYFSETQRNKGNFPGRFSGRQFSNSRSEMNVSTLELGDSALYLCASSSELRGTEAFFGQGTRLTVV.